The 6 T cell receptor beta chains below come from one sample, sequenced in a study of CD4+ T cells in melanoma. Some clones are missing from TCRdb's copy, which holds only in-frame ones; the method was immunoSEQ multiplex PCR. The sample lists about 5,000 clones; about 70% were seen once. The source material was cells from a culture (not recorded whether cultured in vitro). The receptors originated from a human donor with melanoma.

The V gene is TRBV5-6, the J gene TRBJ1-5; the D gene is possibly TRBD1 (6 bases). The CDR3 sequence is 14 residues long. Looked up from germline, CDR1 is SGHDT and CDR2 is YYEEEE. Trimming took 3 bases from V and 3 from J, leaving 10 bases between them. CDR3 nucleotides: TGTGCCAGCAGCTCGACAGGATACAATCAGCCCCAGCATTTT. Encoded protein: CASSSTGYNQPQHF.

J is TRBJ2-7 and V is TRBV5-6, with 7 bases lining up with TRBD1. CDR3 length: 14 residues. Germline assignment: CDR1 SGHDT and CDR2 YYEEEE. Trimming cost V 0 bases and J 2 bases; bases outside gene matches: 2. Here the CDR3 reads CASSLGDSTYEQYF. The CDR3 DNA is TGTGCCAGCAGCTTGGGGGACAGTACCTACGAGCAGTACTTC.

The rearrangement joins TRBV5-1 to TRBJ2-7; 13 nucleotides line up with TRBD2. J lost 5 bases, V lost 0 bases, and 2 bases had no gene match. The CDR3 spans 15 residues. In germline, CDR1 is SGHRS, CDR2 YFSETQ. CDR3 nucleotides: TGCGCCAGCAGCTTGGAACTAGCGGGGGGGGACGAGCAGTACTTC. It translates to CASSLELAGGDEQYF.

This clone is medium-sized in the sample. V and J are TRBV5-4 and TRBJ2-7; no clear D gene. In germline, CDR1 is SGHNT, CDR2 YYREEE (reference sequence). V lost 0 bases, J lost 6 bases, and 10 bases lay in between. This CDR3 is 13 amino acids long. The CDR3 sequence is CASSLVGRAEQYF. The DNA of the CDR3 is TGTGCCAGCAGCTTGGTAGGGCGCGCCGAGCAGTACTTC.

This clone was found once. The V and J genes are TRBV29-1 and TRBJ2-3; 8 nucleotides align to TRBD2. This CDR3 is built from 12 residues. The germline gives CDR1 SQVTM, CDR2 ANQGSEA. The trim removed 7 bases at V and 5 bases at J, leaving 5 bases unmatched. CDR3 loop: CSAGGGRDTQYF. CDR3 DNA sequence: TGCAGCGCCGGGGGGGGAAGAGATACGCAGTATTTT.

The CDR3 region is CASSRQGQETQYF. CDR3 in DNA: TGTGCCAGCAGCCGACAGGGTCAAGAGACCCAGTACTTC. The chain employs TRBV11-3 and TRBJ2-5; TRBD1 aligns across 7 bases. CDR1 and CDR2 from the germline V gene are SGHNT and YENEEA. This CDR3 comprises 13 residues. The V and J ends lost 5 bases and 2 bases, in that order; junction bases with no gene match: 2. Looking up the rest from reference TRBV11-3 and TRBJ2-5 gives the full variable domain: EAGVVQSPRYKIIEKKQPVAFWCNPISGHNTLYWYLQNLGQGPELLIRYENEEAVDDSQLPKDRFSAERLKGVDSTLKIQPAELGDSAVYLCASSRQGQETQYFGPGTRLLVL.